The rows below give T cell receptor beta chains drawn from one sample of a study of T-cell memory formation after mild COVID-19. Using its own MiXCR run on the 5' RACE reads, TCRdb lists one record per CDR3 protein. The data show about 190,000 distinct CDR3 sequences, around 20% seen once. Specimen: PBMCs or a T cell subset sorted from them (not recorded which). The receptors originated from an adult woman who had mild COVID-19 (a few samples of this study predate the infection). Cell type and time point are not known. CDR3s include the opening cysteine and the closing phenylalanine or tryptophan. The D gene is left open where the match is weak. The size of a clone is reported for some rows only, either as once, few or many, or as a class for expanded clones.

clone_size,j_call,d_call,v_call,cdr3_nt,cdr3_aa
few,TRBJ2-1,TRBD1,TRBV4-1,TGCGCCAGCAGCCAGGGGACAGGGACTATCAATGAGCAGTTCTTC,CASSQGTGTINEQFF
-,TRBJ1-6,-,TRBV7-9,TGTGCCAGCAGCCTAACGTCAGTTTCACCCCTCCACTTT,CASSLTSVSPLHF
few,TRBJ2-4,TRBD2,TRBV11-2,TGTGCCAGCAGCCCAGAGCGGGGGGCCAAAAACATTCAGTACTTC,CASSPERGAKNIQYF
-,TRBJ1-2,-,TRBV6-1,TGTGCCAGCAGTGATCCCCTTAGTTGGGGCTACACCTTC,CASSDPLSWGYTF
few,TRBJ1-1,TRBD1,TRBV3-1,TGTGCCAGCAGCTTTCTACAGGGGGCTGAAGCTTTCTTT,CASSFLQGAEAFF
-,TRBJ1-5,-,TRBV3-1,TGTGCCAGCAGCCAAGATACCGGGCAGCCCCAGCATTTT,CASSQDTGQPQHF
few,TRBJ2-1,-,TRBV10-3,TGTGCCATCAGTGAGTCCCCCGACGAGCAGTTCTTC,CAISESPDEQFF
many,TRBJ2-2,-,TRBV6-2/TRBV6-3,TGTGCCAGCAGTGACCGGACAAACACCGGGGAGCTGTTTTTT,CASSDRTNTGELFF
few,TRBJ2-5,-,TRBV27,TGTGCCAGCGCAGAGGGGTTTCAAGAGACCCAGTACTTC,CASAEGFQETQYF
-,TRBJ2-5,-,TRBV12-3/TRBV12-4,TGTGCCAGCAGTTTAGGGTTCGGGGGCGGGGAGACCCAGTACTTC,CASSLGFGGGETQYF
-,TRBJ2-7,-,TRBV2,TGTGCCAGCAGTGAAGCGGGGACGGCAGCCTACGAGCAGTACTTC,CASSEAGTAAYEQYF
few,TRBJ2-7,TRBD1,TRBV20-1,TGCGGCACCGGACAGGCGAGCTCCTACGAGCAGTACTTC,CGTGQASSYEQYF
few,TRBJ2-3,-,TRBV14,TGTGCCAGCAGCCAAGTGAGCACAGATACGCAGTATTTT,CASSQVSTDTQYF
few,TRBJ1-1,-,TRBV7-9,TGTGCCAGCAGCAATCAGAACACTGAAGCTTTCTTT,CASSNQNTEAFF
few,TRBJ2-2,-,TRBV12-3/TRBV12-4,TGTGCCAGCAGTTATGCGGGGTCGAACACCGGGGAGCTGTTTTTT,CASSYAGSNTGELFF
-,TRBJ1-1,-,TRBV29-1,TGCAGCGTCGGCGATGGGACCGAAGCTTTCTTT,CSVGDGTEAFF
-,TRBJ2-5,-,TRBV5-5,TGTGCCAGCAGCTTCACAGGAGGGGTGGAAGAGACCCAGTACTTC,CASSFTGGVEETQYF
-,TRBJ1-5,-,TRBV6-2/TRBV6-3,TGTGCCAGCGGCCGGGACGGCAATCAGCCCCAGCATTTT,CASGRDGNQPQHF
-,TRBJ2-7,TRBD1,TRBV29-1,TGCAGCGCAAGACAGGGGAACTACGAGCAGTACTTC,CSARQGNYEQYF
-,TRBJ1-5,-,TRBV20-1,TGCAGTGCTCTATCAGGGGTGAATAGCAATCAGCCCCAGCATTTT,CSALSGVNSNQPQHF
-,TRBJ2-2,TRBD1,TRBV5-1,TGCGCCAGCAGCACCCGGGACAGATCCACCGGGGAGCTGTTTTTT,CASSTRDRSTGELFF
-,TRBJ1-1,-,TRBV18,TGTGCCAGCTCACCATCAGTGGAGACAGTGAACACTGAAGCTTTCTTT,CASSPSVETVNTEAFF
many,TRBJ2-7,-,TRBV7-9,TGTGCCAGCAGCCCGGGGACCCCCTACGAGCAGTACTTC,CASSPGTPYEQYF
many,TRBJ2-1,TRBD2,TRBV20-1,TGCAGTGCTCCCGGACTAGCGGGAATGTACAATGAGCAGTTCTTC,CSAPGLAGMYNEQFF
-,TRBJ2-1,-,TRBV9,TGTGCCAGCAGTCCCCACCCAGGTGTTGAGGATGAGCAGTTCTTC,CASSPHPGVEDEQFF
few,TRBJ1-1,-,TRBV7-9,TGTGCCAGCAGCACCGGGCGGAATGCCCAGGCTTTCTTT,CASSTGRNAQAFF
many,TRBJ2-3,-,TRBV7-9,TGTGCCAGCAGCTTAAGAGATACGCAGTATTTT,CASSLRDTQYF
-,TRBJ2-2,TRBD1,TRBV30,TGTGCCGGGCAATTACAGGGGGCGCACGGGGAGCTGTTTTTT,CAGQLQGAHGELFF
-,TRBJ1-5,-,TRBV7-2,TGTGCCAGCAGCTTAGTAGGGGCAAGCAATCAGCCCCAGCATTTT,CASSLVGASNQPQHF
few,TRBJ1-2,-,TRBV12-3/TRBV12-4,TGTGCCAGCAGTTTGACGGGTCCTCGCTACACCTTC,CASSLTGPRYTF
-,TRBJ1-5,-,TRBV5-5,TGTGCCAGCAGTATAACAGAGCTTAATCAGCCCCAGCATTTT,CASSITELNQPQHF
few,TRBJ2-3,TRBD2,TRBV4-1,TGCGCCAGCAGGGAGCTAGCGGGAGTTCAAGATACGCAGTATTTT,CASRELAGVQDTQYF
-,TRBJ1-2,-,TRBV4-2,TGTGCCAGCAGCCAAGATCCCGGGGACTATGGCTACACCTTC,CASSQDPGDYGYTF
few,TRBJ2-3,-,TRBV5-1,TGCGCCAGCAGCTTGGCTGCCCAGGGGAGCACAGATACGCAGTATTTT,CASSLAAQGSTDTQYF
few,TRBJ2-2,-,TRBV7-8,TGTGCCAGCAGCTTAGCTTTGGGCACCGGGGAGCTGTTTTTT,CASSLALGTGELFF
-,TRBJ2-6,-,TRBV3-1,TGTGCCAGCAGCACGGGGGCTGGGGCCAACGTCCTGACTTTC,CASSTGAGANVLTF
-,TRBJ2-1,-,TRBV5-1,TGCGCCAGCAGCTTGGGGGGCACGAGCTCCTACAATGAGCAGTTCTTC,CASSLGGTSSYNEQFF
many,TRBJ2-5,TRBD2,TRBV24-1,TGTGCCACCAGTGATAGAGTAGCGGGAGGAGAGCGGGAGACCCAGTACTTC,CATSDRVAGGERETQYF
few,TRBJ1-1,-,TRBV18,TGTGCCAGCTCAGAGCAGAAGGACCACACTGAAGCTTTCTTT,CASSEQKDHTEAFF
-,TRBJ1-5,-,TRBV12-3/TRBV12-4,TGTGCCAGCAGCATAGACAAAGGCAATCAGCCCCAGCATTTT,CASSIDKGNQPQHF
many,TRBJ2-7,-,TRBV20-1,TGCAGTGCTAGTAATCGGCAGGGTGGGACCTACGAGCAGTACTTC,CSASNRQGGTYEQYF
few,TRBJ2-3,-,TRBV7-3,TGTGCCAGCAGCTTACGGCCGCTGGGTAGCACAGATACGCAGTATTTT,CASSLRPLGSTDTQYF
-,TRBJ1-1,-,TRBV12-3/TRBV12-4,TGTGCCAGCAGTTCCCGGACCGTCTTGAACACTGAAGCTTTCTTT,CASSSRTVLNTEAFF
-,TRBJ1-1,-,TRBV24-1,TGTGCCACCAGCAATCGGCTATCGGAGCGGGCTTTCTTT,CATSNRLSERAFF
-,TRBJ1-4,-,TRBV12-3/TRBV12-4,TGTGCCAGCAGTTTCGGTTCCCCTAATGAAAAACTGTTTTTT,CASSFGSPNEKLFF
few,TRBJ2-4,TRBD1,TRBV15,TGTGCCACCAGCGGCCCCGACAGGGGGCGAGGGTCATCCAAAAACATTCAGTACTTC,CATSGPDRGRGSSKNIQYF
few,TRBJ2-3,-,TRBV29-1,TGCAGCGGCCGGCCCGGTAGCGGTTCAGATACGCAGTATTTT,CSGRPGSGSDTQYF
once,TRBJ1-5,-,TRBV5-5,TGTGCCAGCAGCGCCGGTTTCTGGGCGGGAATCCAGCCCCAGCATTTT,CASSAGFWAGIQPQHF